The 20 T cell receptor beta chains below were found in one sample sequenced in a study of cytomegalovirus exposure and HLA in healthy donors. Method: immunoSEQ multiplex PCR; TCRdb's copy keeps in-frame clones and lacks some. The sample has approximately 60,000 clones, 90% to 95% seen once. The sequenced sample was PBMCs. These TCRs come from a woman between 18 and 29 years old in good health and CMV-seronegative.

This clone was counted once. The same CDR3 can be traced to other DNA sequences in this sample. The rearrangement links TRBV2 to TRBJ1-5; 10 bases align to TRBD1. In germline, CDR1 is SNHLY, CDR2 FYNNEI. The CDR3 contains 18 residues. The V segment lost 9 bases and the J segment 0 bases; nucleotides outside the gene matches: 14. The CDR3 bases are TGTGCCAGTAGGGGAGACAGGGGGCTGAAGTATAGCAATCAGCCCCAGCATTTT. Encoded protein: CASRGDRGLKYSNQPQHF.

The chain uses TRBV18 and TRBJ1-2; 10 positions agree with TRBD1. Germline CDR1 reads KGHSH; CDR2 reads LQKENI. J gave up 4 bases and V 1 base, and 3 bases lay outside the gene matches. CDR3 length: 15 residues. Here the CDR3 reads CASSPRGQGSYGYTF. The CDR3, as DNA: TGTGCCAGCTCACCACGGGGACAGGGGAGCTATGGCTACACCTTC.

The chain has TRBV18 and TRBJ2-1; 8 positions agree with TRBD1. The length of the CDR3 is 14 residues. CDR1 and CDR2 (germline): KGHSH, LQKENI. After removal of 6 bases from V and 6 bases from J, the junction contained 7 bases not matched to a gene. The CDR3: CASSEQGVINEQFF. The CDR3 DNA sequence: TGTGCCAGCTCCGAACAGGGGGTGATCAATGAGCAGTTCTTC.

V gene TRBV28 combines with J gene TRBJ2-2; 12 bases line up with TRBD1. Unmatched junction bases numbered 9, after V lost 6 bases and J lost 10 bases. There are 15 residues in the CDR3. Germline V lookup: CDR1 MDHEN, CDR2 SYDVKM. The CDR3 DNA is TGTGCCAGCAGCCCGGGGGGACAGGGGGCGGTGGAGCTGTTTTTT. Its translation: CASSPGGQGAVELFF.

The chain links TRBV2 to TRBJ1-6; D perhaps matches TRBD1 (5 bases). The CDR3 is made up of 15 amino acids. The germline V gene has CDR1 SNHLY and CDR2 FYNNEI. V lost 2 bases and J lost 7, with 12 bases in between. CDR3 region: CASSETTELNSPLHF. For the CDR3, the DNA is TGTGCCAGCAGTGAAACGACAGAACTAAATTCACCCCTCCACTTT.

This sequence joins TRBV15 and TRBJ2-7, with D unresolved. CDR1 is LNHNV, CDR2 YYDKDF, per germline (reference sequence). Between the trimmed V and J ends, which lost 0 bases and 0 bases, there was a span of 6 bases. There are 14 residues in the CDR3. In nucleotides, the CDR3 is TGTGCCACCAGCAGAGACAGATACTCCTACGAGCAGTACTTC. Translated: CATSRDRYSYEQYF. Full variable domain (outside the CDR3, taken from reference TRBV15 and TRBJ2-7): DAMVIQNPRYQVTQFGKPVTLSCSQTLNHNVMYWYQQKSSQAPKLLFHYYDKDFNNEADTPDNFQSRRPNTSFCFLDIRSPGLGDTAMYLCATSRDRYSYEQYFGPGTRLTVT.

The V and J genes are TRBV7-2 and TRBJ1-1; 8 bases fit TRBD1. The V gene end was trimmed by 5 bases and the J gene end by 0 bases; junction bases not matched to a gene: 5. The CDR3 extends over 15 amino acids. Germline CDR1 reads SGHTA; CDR2 reads FQGNSA. CDR3 DNA: TGTGCCAGCAGCCCCCGGACAGGGATGAACACTGAAGCTTTCTTT. This encodes CASSPRTGMNTEAFF.

This chain connects TRBV27 to TRBJ2-1, with 9 nucleotides matching TRBD2. With V trimmed by 6 bases and J by 5 bases, 5 bases remained unmatched. CDR1 MNHEY and CDR2 SMNVEV come from the germline V gene (reference sequence). This CDR3 comprises 14 residues. In nucleotides, the CDR3 is TGTGCCAGCAGGACGACTAGCGGTGACAATGAGCAGTTCTTC. This gives the protein CASRTTSGDNEQFF.

The chain has TRBV9 and TRBJ2-3; 9 bases are a match to TRBD2. CDR3 length: 18 residues. The trim removed 3 bases at V and 1 base at J, leaving 12 bases unmatched. Germline assignment: CDR1 SGDLS and CDR2 YYNGEE. CDR3 amino acids: CASSEPLAAGGGTDTQYF. The CDR3 nucleotides are TGTGCCAGCAGCGAGCCCCTCGCAGCGGGGGGAGGCACAGATACGCAGTATTTT.

The gene calls are TRBV11-3 and TRBJ2-1; 10 nucleotides agree with TRBD2. The CDR3 is 17 residues long. J lost 10 bases, V lost 5 bases, and 17 bases had no gene match. From germline, CDR1 is SGHNT and CDR2 YENEEA. The DNA for the CDR3 is TGTGCCAGCAGCCCCGATACACTAGCGGGGTGGTTGGAGGAGCAGTTCTTC. Protein sequence: CASSPDTLAGWLEEQFF.

J is TRBJ1-4 and V is TRBV2; a possible D gene is TRBD1 (6 bases). CDR1 and CDR2 from the germline V gene are SNHLY and FYNNEI. The V gene lost 6 bases and the J gene lost 4 bases, with 12 bases spanning the gap. There are 14 residues in the CDR3. For the CDR3, the DNA is TGTGCCAGCAGCCCGGACAGATTTAATGAAAAACTGTTTTTT. Translated, it gives CASSPDRFNEKLFF.

The genes are TRBV4-3 and TRBJ2-3; 8 bases agree with TRBD2. CDR3 length: 17 amino acids. After removal of 0 bases from V and 0 bases from J, the junction contained 5 bases not matched to a gene. Germline V CDR1 and CDR2: LGHNA, YSLEER. The CDR3 DNA sequence: TGCGCCAGCAGCCAAGACGTAGCGGGATATAGCACAGATACGCAGTATTTT. Residues: CASSQDVAGYSTDTQYF.

V gene TRBV9 combines with J gene TRBJ1-3; maybe TRBD1 (6 bases). Germline loops: CDR1 SGDLS, CDR2 YYNGEE. CDR3 length: 13 amino acids. The V end lost 8 bases, the J end lost 0 bases, and 9 bases lay between the germline ends. The CDR3: CASTGFSGNTIYF. The CDR3 nucleotides are TGTGCCAGTACAGGGTTCTCTGGAAACACCATATATTTT.

The chain joins TRBV11-2 to TRBJ1-3; D unresolved. The CDR3 sequence is 15 residues long. V lost 5 bases, J lost 0 bases, and 11 bases lay in between. CDR1 is SGHAT, CDR2 FQNNGV, per germline. The CDR3, as DNA: TGTGCCAGCAGCCTCGACGGGGTCTCTGGAAACACCATATATTTT. As protein: CASSLDGVSGNTIYF.

V is TRBV15 and J is TRBJ1-2, with TRBD1 matching over 9 bases. J was trimmed by 0 bases and V by 1 base; bases with no gene match: 3. From germline, CDR1 is LNHNV and CDR2 YYDKDF (reference sequence). CDR3 length: 16 amino acids. The CDR3 DNA follows: TGTGCCACCAGCAGAGGGGGACAGGGTTCTAACTATGGCTACACCTTC. This sequence encodes CATSRGGQGSNYGYTF.

V is TRBV7-7 and J is TRBJ1-6; no reliable D call. Germline CDR1 is SSHAT and CDR2 is FNYEAQ (reference sequence). V was shortened by 3 bases and J by 8 bases, with 8 bases between the two germline ends. This CDR3 is built from 13 residues. DNA for the CDR3: TGTGCCAGCAGCTTCCGTTTAGATTCACCCCTCCACTTT. Protein sequence: CASSFRLDSPLHF.

This chain links TRBV7-9 with TRBJ1-2; the match to TRBD1 covers 9 bases. J gave up 4 bases and V 5 bases, and 8 bases lay outside the gene matches. The CDR3 has 15 amino acids. Germline lookup yields CDR1 SEHNR and CDR2 FQNEAQ (reference sequence). The CDR3 spells CASSARDREAYGYTF. The CDR3 DNA sequence: TGTGCCAGCAGCGCCCGGGACAGGGAGGCCTATGGCTACACCTTC. Together with reference TRBV7-9 and TRBJ1-2, the CDR3 gives the full variable domain: DTGVSQNPRHKITKRGQNVTFRCDPISEHNRLYWYRQTLGQGPEFLTYFQNEAQLEKSRLLSDRFSAERPKGSFSTLEIQRTEQGDSAMYLCASSARDREAYGYTFGSGTRLTVV.

V gene TRBV7-8 combines with J gene TRBJ2-7; 11 bases fit TRBD2. Looked up from germline, CDR1 is SGHVS and CDR2 is FQNEAQ. The V gene end was trimmed by 5 bases and the J gene end by 2 bases; junction bases not matched to a gene: 2. CDR3 length: 14 amino acids. The CDR3 DNA reads as TGTGCCAGCAGCCCGACTAGCGGGACCTACGAGCAGTACGTC. Amino acid sequence: CASSPTSGTYEQYV.

The DNA for the CDR3 is TGCGCCAGCAGCGCACAGGGGACGAACACTGAAGCTTTCTTT. This codes for CASSAQGTNTEAFF. The chain links TRBV5-1 to TRBJ1-1, with 7 nucleotides matching TRBD1. This CDR3 is 14 amino acids long. V was clipped by 4 bases and J by 1 base; unmatched bases: 4. Germline CDR1 SGHRS, CDR2 YFSETQ.

The chain joins TRBV7-8 to TRBJ2-2; 7 bases map to TRBD1. Per the germline V gene, CDR1 is SGHVS and CDR2 is FQNEAQ. The CDR3 has 17 residues. V was pared by 2 bases and J by 5 bases, with 11 bases of the junction left unmatched. The DNA of the CDR3 is TGTGCCAGCAGCTTACGGGGTCTAGGGGGCAGGACCGGGGAGCTGTTTTTT. Translated: CASSLRGLGGRTGELFF.